One sample yielded the 7 T cell receptor beta chains listed below, sequenced in a study of cytomegalovirus exposure and HLA in healthy donors. Primers included in the PCR were 60 Vbeta and 13 Jbeta primers. Clones were read by immunoSEQ multiplex PCR, and TCRdb kept only the in-frame ones, dropping some. The table includes over 150,000 clones, roughly three quarters detected once. Source material: PBMCs. All receptors come from a male donor in good health and CMV-seronegative.

This chain links TRBV6-5 with TRBJ2-1; D gene ambiguous. V lost 6 bases and J lost 0, with 12 bases in between. Germline assignment: CDR1 MNHEY and CDR2 SVGAGI. This CDR3 has 15 residues. This CDR3 reads CASRETPSSYNEQFF. DNA of the CDR3: TGTGCCAGCAGGGAGACTCCGAGCTCCTACAATGAGCAGTTCTTC.

This clone came up a few times. CDR3 residues: CASSPSGLSSGGSSYNEQFF. The CDR3 DNA is TGCGCCAGCAGCCCAAGCGGGTTGTCTAGCGGGGGTAGCTCCTACAATGAGCAGTTCTTC. The J gene is TRBJ2-1, the V gene TRBV4-1, with TRBD2 matching over 10 bases. The CDR3 extends over 20 amino acids. Germline values: CDR1 MGHRA, CDR2 YSYEKL. After removal of 4 bases from V and 0 bases from J, the junction contained 15 bases not matched to a gene.

The chain is built from TRBV6-5 and TRBJ1-5, with D maybe TRBD1 (5 bases). The CDR3 consists of 13 residues. The V end was cut by 3 bases, the J end by 4 bases, with 7 bases between. Germline CDR1 MNHEY, CDR2 SVGAGI. The CDR3: CASSYGANQPQHF. In nucleotides, the CDR3 is TGTGCCAGCAGTTATGGGGCAAATCAGCCCCAGCATTTT.

The chain joins TRBV27 to TRBJ2-7; TRBD2 agrees at 9 bases. The CDR3 sequence is 18 residues long. Looked up from germline, CDR1 is MNHEY and CDR2 is SMNVEV (reference sequence). V lost 3 bases, J lost 3 bases, and 15 bases stayed unmatched. The CDR3 nucleotides read TGTGCCAGCAGTTTTTCCGCTCTCTTGCGGGAGGGATACTACGAGCAGTACTTC. Translation gives CASSFSALLREGYYEQYF.

J is TRBJ2-7 and V is TRBV28; a weak D match, TRBD1 (6 bases). Germline-derived CDR1 and CDR2 are MDHEN and SYDVKM. There are 11 residues in the CDR3. V was clipped by 6 bases and J by 4 bases, with 7 bases between them. The CDR3 nucleotides are TGTGCCAGCAGCAGGGGTTACGAGCAGTACTTC. Its protein product is CASSRGYEQYF.

This rearrangement joins TRBV11-3 to TRBJ2-1; no definite D call. From germline, CDR1 is SGHNT and CDR2 YENEEA. This CDR3 spans 16 amino acids. V dropped 0 bases and J dropped 0 bases, with 9 bases sitting between them. DNA of the CDR3: TGTGCCAGCAGCTTAGATCGGTCCGCCTCCTACAATGAGCAGTTCTTC. It encodes CASSLDRSASYNEQFF.

The chain carries TRBV30 and TRBJ2-7, with D possibly being TRBD1 (5 bases). V was pared by 8 bases and J by 6 bases, with 14 bases between. The CDR3 totals 11 residues. CDR1 and CDR2 (germline): GTSNPN, SVGIG (reference sequence). CDR3 region: CAMDIRSEQYF. CDR3 DNA: TGTGCCATGGACATCCGATCCGAGCAGTACTTC.